Below, 25 T cell receptor beta chains from the same sample are listed, as sequenced in a study of cytomegalovirus exposure and HLA in healthy donors. The primer mix had 60 Vbeta and 13 Jbeta primers. Profiling relied on immunoSEQ multiplex PCR, and the TCRdb table lists in-frame clones only, not all of them. The sample records around 200,000 clones, approximately 79% being singletons. Source material: PBMCs. The origin of the receptors is a woman between 18 and 29 years old in good health and CMV-seronegative.

This chain uses TRBV5-1 with TRBJ2-3; D remains unclear. V lost 0 bases and J 1 base, leaving 9 bases between the germline ends. The CDR3 is made up of 15 amino acids. In germline, CDR1 is SGHRS, CDR2 YFSETQ. CDR3 residues: CASSLAGQGTDTQYF. DNA of the CDR3: TGCGCCAGCAGCTTGGCTGGGCAGGGCACAGATACGCAGTATTTT.

The chain carries TRBV5-6 and TRBJ1-5; TRBD1 might be the D (6 bases). In germline, CDR1 is SGHDT, CDR2 YYEEEE. The CDR3 spans 14 residues. V lost 1 base, J lost 11 bases, and 16 bases lay in between. The CDR3 reads CASSLWDIFEAQHF. CDR3 nucleotide sequence: TGTGCCAGCAGCTTGTGGGACATATTTGAGGCCCAGCATTTT.

The V call is TRBV11-2, the J call TRBJ1-4; 9 bases are a match to TRBD1. This CDR3 is built from 14 residues. The V and J ends lost 5 bases and 11 bases, in that order; junction bases with no gene match: 9. Germline CDR1 SGHAT, CDR2 FQNNGV. The CDR3 coding sequence is TGTGCCAGCAGCCAAGGGACAGGGAACGAGAAACTGTTTTTT. Translated: CASSQGTGNEKLFF.

The sample holds one count of this clone. This sequence joins TRBV5-1 and TRBJ2-7; 7 positions agree with TRBD2. The V gene's germline CDR1 is SGHRS and CDR2 YFSETQ. The trim removed 2 bases at V and 3 bases at J, leaving 11 bases unmatched. The CDR3 has 16 amino acids. The CDR3 sequence: CASSLSTAGEHYEQYF. CDR3 in DNA: TGCGCCAGCAGCTTAAGTACGGCGGGGGAGCACTACGAGCAGTACTTC.

The chain employs TRBV6-5 and TRBJ1-2, with D maybe TRBD1 (6 bases). The CDR3 has 15 residues. Trimming removed 5 bases at V and 5 bases at J, with 18 bases between. Germline V gene sequence: CDR1 MNHEY, CDR2 SVGAGI. Here the CDR3 reads CASSTYSGTSYGYTF. In DNA, the CDR3 is TGTGCCAGCAGTACATACTCCGGGACAAGTTATGGCTACACCTTC.

The genes are TRBV5-1 and TRBJ1-3; D perhaps matches TRBD1 (6 bases). Trimming cost V 6 bases and J 1 base, with 11 bases left between them. This CDR3 is 14 amino acids long. The germline V gene has CDR1 SGHRS and CDR2 YFSETQ. CDR3 in amino acids: CASTQGQSGNTIYF. CDR3 in DNA: TGCGCCAGCACTCAGGGGCAGTCTGGAAACACCATATATTTT.

The chain is built from TRBV10-1 and TRBJ1-5; no definite D call. The germline V and J ends were trimmed by 10 bases and 5 bases, with 15 bases remaining between them. CDR3 length equals 13 residues. Germline assignment: CDR1 WNHNN and CDR2 SYGVQD (reference sequence). The CDR3 loop is CATSDEGDQPQHF. CDR3 DNA: TGCGCCACCTCCGATGAGGGCGATCAGCCCCAGCATTTT.

The gene calls are TRBV19 and TRBJ1-1; tentatively, D is TRBD1 (6 bases). The V end was cut by 3 bases, the J end by 1 base, with 6 bases between. This CDR3 spans 13 amino acids. The germline V gene encodes CDR1 LNHDA and CDR2 SQIVND (reference sequence). CDR3 in amino acids: CASSIRGNTEAFF. The CDR3 DNA is TGTGCCAGTAGTATCAGGGGGAACACTGAAGCTTTCTTT.

This chain connects TRBV7-2 to TRBJ2-3; 9 bases are a match to TRBD1. Germline V gives CDR1 SGHTA, CDR2 FQGNSA. V gave up 4 bases and J gave up 8 bases; unmatched junction bases: 16. The length of the CDR3 is 17 residues. The CDR3 nucleotides read TGTGCCAGCAGCTCCCGGGTGGGACAGGGTAGCAGAGGTACGCAGTATTTT. This codes for CASSSRVGQGSRGTQYF.

This clone occurred a few times. The V and J genes are TRBV10-3 and TRBJ2-5, with no clear D. Trimming pared 6 bases from V and 1 base from J, leaving 15 bases between. The CDR3 is 15 residues long. Germline V gene lookup returns CDR1 ENHRY and CDR2 SYGVKD. The DNA of the CDR3 is TGTGCCATCAGAGAAATTAGTAGTGGCCAAGAGACCCAGTACTTC. As protein: CAIREISSGQETQYF.

The chain links TRBV18 to TRBJ1-1; the D gene is possibly TRBD1 (5 bases). The CDR3 contains 15 residues. V was cut by 4 bases and J by 1 base, with 13 bases left in between. Germline V lookup: CDR1 KGHSH, CDR2 LQKENI. The DNA for the CDR3 is TGTGCCAGCTCACGTAGTGGGGCCTCGAACACTGAAGCTTTCTTT. Translation gives CASSRSGASNTEAFF.

DNA for the CDR3: TGTGCCAGCAGTGATAAGGGACTAGCGGGAAAATTCGGTGAGCAGTTCTTC. Its translation is CASSDKGLAGKFGEQFF. The rearrangement uses TRBV6-1 and TRBJ2-1; 13 nucleotides align to TRBD2. The CDR3 contains 17 residues. CDR1 and CDR2 from the germline V gene are MNHNS and SASEGT. V shed 3 bases, J shed 9 bases, and the junction held 11 bases outside the gene matches.

This chain connects TRBV30 to TRBJ1-5, with 10 positions matching TRBD1. The trim removed 3 bases at V and 1 base at J, leaving 0 bases unmatched. The length of the CDR3 is 14 residues. The germline gives CDR1 GTSNPN, CDR2 SVGIG (reference sequence). CDR3 amino acids: CAWRDRGSNQPQHF. CDR3 nucleotides: TGTGCCTGGAGGGACAGGGGGAGCAATCAGCCCCAGCATTTT.

The V and J genes are TRBV4-2 and TRBJ2-2, with 7 bases aligning to TRBD2. CDR3 length: 17 amino acids. Germline values: CDR1 LGHNA, CDR2 YNFKEQ. V shed 4 bases and J 5 bases; nucleotides not matched to a gene: 13. CDR3 bases: TGTGCCAGCAGCCGGCAAGCGGGGCCCGAGAGAACCGGGGAGCTGTTTTTT. Protein product: CASSRQAGPERTGELFF.

About this clone itself: This likely comes from a read error, as the CDR3 has no conserved phenylalanine or tryptophan at its end. The V and J genes are TRBV7-9 and TRBJ2-7; D is uncertain. Trimming shortened V by 1 base and J by 3 bases, and 13 bases separated the two germline ends. This CDR3 comprises 15 residues. Germline CDR1 and CDR2: SEHNR and FQNEAQ (reference sequence). CDR3 in amino acids: CASSLELASGYEQYL. CDR3 nucleotides: TGTGCCAGCAGCTTAGAATTGGCATCAGGCTACGAGCAGTACCTC.

V gene TRBV28 combines with J gene TRBJ2-1, with 12 nucleotides matching TRBD2. With V trimmed by 5 bases and J by 7 bases, 6 bases remained unmatched. The CDR3 is 15 amino acids. Germline V gene lookup returns CDR1 MDHEN and CDR2 SYDVKM. The chain's CDR3 is CASSPWTSGTNEQFF. The DNA for the CDR3 is TGTGCCAGCAGTCCCTGGACTAGCGGGACGAATGAGCAGTTCTTC. The variable domain in full, with the rest retrieved from reference TRBV28 and TRBJ2-1, is DVKVTQSSRYLVKRTGEKVFLECVQDMDHENMFWYRQDPGLGLRLIYFSYDVKMKEKGDIPEGYSVSREKKERFSLILESASTNQTSMYLCASSPWTSGTNEQFFGPGTRLTVL.

The rearrangement uses TRBV28 and TRBJ2-3, with 16 bases fitting TRBD2. CDR1 is MDHEN, CDR2 SYDVKM, per germline. Trimming took 6 bases from V and 4 from J; bases not matched to a gene: 7. The CDR3 is made up of 17 amino acids. As DNA, the CDR3 is TGTGCCAGCAGAGGGACTAGCGGGAGGGTGGGCGCAGATACGCAGTATTTT. This codes for CASRGTSGRVGADTQYF.

V is TRBV12-5 and J is TRBJ1-1; D remains ambiguous. The CDR3 has 13 residues. Germline CDR1 LGHNT, CDR2 FRNRAP. Trimming removed 6 bases at V and 1 base at J, with 9 bases between. The CDR3 protein is CASGTGSNTEAFF. DNA for the CDR3: TGTGCTAGTGGGACGGGGTCGAACACTGAAGCTTTCTTT.

This chain connects TRBV5-1 to TRBJ1-1; 7 bases agree with TRBD1. This CDR3 comprises 16 residues. V lost 5 bases to trimming and J lost 1 base; unmatched junction nucleotides: 11. Germline V gene data show CDR1 as SGHRS and CDR2 as YFSETQ. The CDR3: CASSLSIGGRNTEAFF. DNA of the CDR3: TGCGCCAGCAGTTTGTCAATAGGGGGCCGGAACACTGAAGCTTTCTTT.

This rearrangement joins TRBV2 to TRBJ2-5; a weak D match, TRBD1 (5 bases). The CDR3 spans 15 residues. The V gene lost 10 bases and the J gene lost 0 bases, with 18 bases spanning the gap. The V gene's germline CDR1 is SNHLY and CDR2 FYNNEI. The DNA of the CDR3 is TGTGCCACCACGGTGGTGACAGAATACCAAGAGACCCAGTACTTC. Protein product: CATTVVTEYQETQYF.

V is TRBV10-1 and J is TRBJ1-1; D gene ambiguous. CDR3 size: 13 residues. Germline loops: CDR1 WNHNN, CDR2 SYGVQD (reference sequence). With 3 bases removed from V and 10 bases from J, the gap between germline ends came to 15 bases. CDR3 sequence: CASSDSAAFGAFF. The CDR3 bases are TGCGCCAGCAGTGACTCAGCGGCTTTCGGAGCTTTCTTT.

This clone was detected a few times. This chain uses TRBV6-6 with TRBJ1-2; D uncertain. Germline assignment: CDR1 MNHNY and CDR2 SVGAGI (reference sequence). The V end lost 0 bases, the J end lost 0 bases, and 5 bases lay between the germline ends. CDR3 length equals 14 residues. Here the CDR3 reads CASSYSRSNYGYTF. DNA for the CDR3: TGTGCCAGCAGTTACTCGCGGTCTAACTATGGCTACACCTTC.

This clone has only a few counts. J is TRBJ2-6 and V is TRBV27; maybe TRBD1 (6 bases). The length of the CDR3 is 14 residues. V shed 7 bases and J shed 3 bases, with 10 bases lying between them. Germline-derived CDR1 and CDR2 are MNHEY and SMNVEV (reference sequence). This chain's CDR3 is CASTSRGGANVLTF. The CDR3 DNA reads as TGTGCCAGCACCTCCAGGGGTGGGGCCAACGTCCTGACTTTC.

This chain links TRBV19 with TRBJ1-2, with 11 bases lining up with TRBD1. The CDR3 covers 15 residues. Germline CDR1 and CDR2: LNHDA and SQIVND (reference sequence). V trimming: 6 bases; J trimming: 4 bases; junction bases outside the gene matches: 7. The CDR3 sequence is CASSPGDRGFYGYTF. In DNA form, the CDR3 reads TGTGCCAGTAGCCCCGGGGACAGGGGGTTCTATGGCTACACCTTC.

V and J are TRBV29-1 and TRBJ2-7; the match to TRBD2 covers 10 bases. V dropped 4 bases and J dropped 2; count of bases not matched to a gene: 5. Germline CDR1 reads SQVTM; CDR2 reads ANQGSEA. The CDR3 length is 14 residues. This chain's CDR3 is CSVVLAGATYEQYF. CDR3 in DNA: TGCAGCGTTGTCCTAGCGGGGGCCACCTACGAGCAGTACTTC.